The 32 T cell receptor beta chains presented below share a single source sample, sequenced in a study of T cell responses to AZD1222 COVID-19 vaccine. Sequencing used immunoSEQ multiplex PCR; TCRdb keeps in-frame clones, though not all of them. Of around 79,000 clones listed, about 91% were seen once; the top ten hold roughly a fifth. Specimen: peripheral blood, collected on day 0 of AZD1222 vaccination. The receptors originated from an adult in good health.

The chain employs TRBV28 and TRBJ1-2; D gene ambiguous. Germline CDR1 is MDHEN and CDR2 is SYDVKM. Trimming stripped 5 bases from V and 5 bases from J, with 9 bases between. This CDR3 spans 12 amino acids. The DNA of the CDR3 is TGTGCCAGCAGTCAAACGGAATATGGCTACACCTTC. Translating it yields CASSQTEYGYTF.

The chain combines TRBV6-1 with TRBJ2-7, with D unresolved. Trimming took off 3 bases at V and 3 bases at J, with 9 bases between the two ends. The V gene's germline CDR1 is MNHNS and CDR2 SASEGT. The length of the CDR3 is 13 residues. In DNA, the CDR3 is TGTGCCAGCAGTGAGTCGGGCCACTACGAGCAGTACTTC. Protein: CASSESGHYEQYF.

The chain has TRBV7-8 and TRBJ1-5; D is uncertain. V lost 1 base and J 2 bases, leaving 12 bases between the germline ends. Germline values: CDR1 SGHVS, CDR2 FQNEAQ. The CDR3 loop spans 16 amino acids. In nucleotides, the CDR3 is TGTGCCAGCAGCTTAGATTCATGGCGGGGCAATCAGCCCCAGCATTTT. This encodes CASSLDSWRGNQPQHF.

This clone was detected only once. This chain links TRBV2 with TRBJ2-2, with 7 bases that match TRBD1. Germline assignment: CDR1 SNHLY and CDR2 FYNNEI. This CDR3 spans 14 amino acids. V lost 6 bases and J lost 0; bases outside the gene matches: 1. The DNA of the CDR3 is TGTGCCAGCAGAGGGACAGCGAACACCGGGGAGCTGTTTTTT. Its translation: CASRGTANTGELFF.

V gene TRBV6-1 combines with J gene TRBJ1-1; no clear D gene. CDR1 MNHNS and CDR2 SASEGT come from the germline V gene. The CDR3 consists of 13 residues. V lost 0 bases to trimming and J lost 3 bases, with 5 bases between them. The chain's CDR3 is CASSEAFHTEAFF. Written as DNA, the CDR3 is TGTGCCAGCAGTGAAGCGTTCCACACTGAAGCTTTCTTT.

The chain has TRBV7-9 and TRBJ2-7; perhaps D is TRBD1 or TRBD2 (5 bases each). Germline lookup yields CDR1 SEHNR and CDR2 FQNEAQ (reference sequence). V lost 4 bases and J lost 4, with 14 bases in between. The CDR3 consists of 14 residues. DNA for the CDR3: TGTGCCAGCAGCTCAGATGGGGGAAAATACGAGCAGTACTTC. Translating it yields CASSSDGGKYEQYF.

This chain links TRBV10-1 with TRBJ2-7, with a possible D match to TRBD2 (5 bases). The CDR3 is 15 amino acids. Trimming stripped 0 bases from V and 5 bases from J, with 14 bases between. CDR1 is WNHNN and CDR2 is SYGVQD in the germline V gene (reference sequence). CDR3 residues: CASSESRENKDEQYF. Here the CDR3 DNA reads TGCGCCAGCAGTGAGTCTAGGGAGAATAAAGACGAGCAGTACTTC.

V and J are TRBV7-3 and TRBJ2-1; possibly TRBD2 for D (5 bases). The CDR3 runs 15 residues. V was trimmed by 2 bases and J by 7 bases, leaving 15 bases between them. Germline CDR1 SGHTA, CDR2 FQGTGA. CDR3 DNA sequence: TGTGCCAGCAGCTTAGACCTAGCAGGTACGAATGAGCAGTTCTTC. This codes for CASSLDLAGTNEQFF.

The V call is TRBV2, the J call TRBJ1-1; TRBD1 is a possible D gene (6 bases). This CDR3 comprises 14 residues. V was shortened by 4 bases and J by 4 bases, with 13 bases between the two germline ends. The germline gives CDR1 SNHLY, CDR2 FYNNEI. The CDR3 loop reads CASSVQGGSTEAFF. CDR3 DNA: TGTGCCAGCAGTGTACAGGGAGGGAGCACTGAAGCTTTCTTT.

The V call is TRBV5-6, the J call TRBJ2-6, with D unresolved. Trimming removed 6 bases from V and 4 bases from J, with 11 bases in between. Germline loops: CDR1 SGHDT, CDR2 YYEEEE. The CDR3 is 14 residues long. The CDR3 bases are TGTGCCAGCACACCCGCTATCGGGGCCAACGTCCTGACTTTC. Translation gives CASTPAIGANVLTF.

This clone has just a few counts. This chain links TRBV6-1 with TRBJ1-2, with D unclear. This CDR3 is built from 14 residues. Germline CDR1 reads MNHNS; CDR2 reads SASEGT. The ends were cut back, 1 base at V and 4 bases at J, with 10 bases in the middle. The CDR3 DNA reads TGTGCCAGCAGTGAAGTAGGGTTATCCTATGGCTACACCTTC. The encoded protein is CASSEVGLSYGYTF.

V gene TRBV6-1 combines with J gene TRBJ1-5; maybe TRBD1 (5 bases). The V gene lost 2 bases and the J gene lost 7 bases, with 15 bases spanning the gap. CDR1 and CDR2 from the germline V gene are MNHNS and SASEGT. The CDR3 extends over 15 amino acids. The CDR3: CASSESLRGRQPQHF. The CDR3 coding sequence is TGTGCCAGCAGTGAAAGCCTTCGGGGGAGGCAGCCCCAGCATTTT.

The rearrangement links TRBV7-8 to TRBJ2-7; maybe TRBD1 (6 bases). From germline, CDR1 is SGHVS and CDR2 FQNEAQ. V was clipped by 5 bases and J by 0 bases, with 14 bases between them. This CDR3 is 15 amino acids long. The CDR3 loop reads CASSIQGFSSYEQYF. The DNA of the CDR3 is TGTGCCAGCAGCATACAGGGCTTCTCCTCCTACGAGCAGTACTTC.

The V and J genes are TRBV7-9 and TRBJ1-2; D is possibly TRBD1 (6 bases). This CDR3 is 15 amino acids long. V was clipped by 5 bases and J by 1 base, with 14 bases between them. Germline V CDR1 and CDR2: SEHNR, FQNEAQ (reference sequence). The DNA for the CDR3 is TGTGCCAGCAGCGCCCAAGGGGGGGTTAACTATGGCTACACCTTC. It yields the protein CASSAQGGVNYGYTF.

This rearrangement joins TRBV7-2 to TRBJ2-7, with 9 bases matching TRBD1. The germline gives CDR1 SGHTA, CDR2 FQGNSA. The CDR3 is 14 residues long. With V trimmed by 4 bases and J by 6 bases, 7 bases remained unmatched. CDR3 loop: CASSSTGTGTEQYF. The DNA for the CDR3 is TGTGCCAGCAGCTCGACCGGGACAGGGACCGAGCAGTACTTC.

V and J are TRBV5-1 and TRBJ2-5; D may be TRBD2 (6 bases). Trimming removed 0 bases from V and 2 bases from J, with 17 bases in between. The CDR3 sequence is 17 residues long. CDR1 is SGHRS, CDR2 YFSETQ, per germline. As DNA, the CDR3 is TGCGCCAGCAGCTTGGGGCAAAGACTAGATCAACAAGAGACCCAGTACTTC. It encodes CASSLGQRLDQQETQYF.

The gene calls are TRBV2 and TRBJ1-3, with 7 bases matching TRBD1. V was clipped by 8 bases and J by 2 bases; unmatched bases: 9. The germline gives CDR1 SNHLY, CDR2 FYNNEI. The CDR3 runs 15 residues. The CDR3 coding sequence is TGTGCCAGCCGGGGGATCGGACAGGCTGGAAACACCATATATTTT. Translating gives CASRGIGQAGNTIYF.

This chain links TRBV28 with TRBJ2-7, with D perhaps being TRBD1 or TRBD2 (5 bases each). Germline CDR1 and CDR2: MDHEN and SYDVKM. V lost 4 bases and J 4 bases, leaving 23 bases between the germline ends. The CDR3 is made up of 17 amino acids. In DNA form, the CDR3 reads TGTGCCAGCAGTTCCGCCTTAGGTGGGGGTCTTCGATACGAGCAGTACTTC. It encodes CASSSALGGGLRYEQYF.

CDR3: CASSPFDSGNTGELFF. Here the CDR3 DNA reads TGTGCCAGCAGCCCGTTCGACAGTGGGAACACCGGGGAGCTGTTTTTT. The genes are TRBV7-9 and TRBJ2-2, with a tentative D call TRBD1 (5 bases). V was trimmed by 5 bases and J by 1 base, leaving 14 bases between them. This CDR3 comprises 16 residues. Germline V gene sequence: CDR1 SEHNR, CDR2 FQNEAQ (reference sequence).

This chain uses TRBV20-1 with TRBJ2-3, with no clear D. This CDR3 region has 10 residues. Germline CDR1 and CDR2: DFQATT and SNEGSKA (reference sequence). V dropped 6 bases and J dropped 9 bases, with 10 bases sitting between them. The CDR3 sequence: CSAVVGTQYF. Here the CDR3 DNA reads TGCAGTGCCGTCGTCGGGACGCAGTATTTT.

The V and J genes are TRBV5-1 and TRBJ2-1, with D unresolved. The CDR3 has 16 amino acids. Trimming stripped 1 base from V and 0 bases from J, with 11 bases between. CDR1 and CDR2 (germline): SGHRS, YFSETQ. The CDR3 region is CASSLLPADSYNEQFF. DNA for the CDR3: TGCGCCAGCAGCTTGTTACCAGCAGACTCCTACAATGAGCAGTTCTTC. Complete variable domain (other parts from reference TRBV5-1 and TRBJ2-1): KAGVTQTPRYLIKTRGQQVTLSCSPISGHRSVSWYQQTPGQGLQFLFEYFSETQRNKGNFPGRFSGRQFSNSRSEMNVSTLELGDSALYLCASSLLPADSYNEQFFGPGTRLTVL.

The chain employs TRBV6-1 and TRBJ1-3; weak D call: TRBD1 (5 bases). Germline CDR1 MNHNS, CDR2 SASEGT. V shed 1 base and J shed 6 bases, with 13 bases lying between them. This CDR3 comprises 15 residues. The CDR3 region is CASSEGQWLVNTIYF. As DNA, the CDR3 is TGTGCCAGCAGTGAAGGACAGTGGTTGGTAAACACCATATATTTT.

The chain joins TRBV7-9 to TRBJ2-7; D gene uncertain. In germline, CDR1 is SEHNR, CDR2 FQNEAQ (reference sequence). The CDR3 has 14 residues. V shed 2 bases and J shed 3 bases, with 11 bases lying between them. The CDR3 reads CASSLQENSYEQYF. The CDR3 coding sequence is TGTGCCAGCAGCTTACAGGAAAATAGCTACGAGCAGTACTTC.

The chain couples TRBV12-3 or TRBV12-4 to TRBJ1-1; the D is unclear. The V end was cut by 6 bases, the J end by 4 bases, with 9 bases between. CDR3 length: 12 residues. The CDR3 sequence is CASSPSPTEAFF. The CDR3 bases are TGTGCCAGCAGCCCGTCCCCCACTGAAGCTTTCTTT.

The V call is TRBV7-9, the J call TRBJ2-1; 8 bases align to TRBD2. V was clipped by 2 bases and J by 8 bases; unmatched bases: 11. The CDR3 spans 16 residues. From germline, CDR1 is SEHNR and CDR2 FQNEAQ (reference sequence). The CDR3 bases are TGTGCCAGCAGCTTACCTGGGACTAGTTTCGACTATGAGCAGTTCTTC. As protein: CASSLPGTSFDYEQFF.

The chain couples TRBV28 to TRBJ1-4, with 9 bases aligning to TRBD1. CDR3 size: 16 residues. The ends lost 2 bases at V and 7 bases at J; junction bases unmatched: 8. Germline values: CDR1 MDHEN, CDR2 SYDVKM. For the CDR3, the DNA is TGTGCCAGCAGTTTACCCGTACAGGGGGCGATTGAAAAACTGTTTTTT. Protein sequence: CASSLPVQGAIEKLFF.

This chain connects TRBV6-5 to TRBJ2-7, with D tentatively TRBD1 or TRBD2 (5 bases each). This CDR3 region has 14 residues. Between the trimmed V and J ends, which lost 6 bases and 4 bases, there was a span of 16 bases. Germline CDR1 and CDR2: MNHEY and SVGAGI. The DNA of the CDR3 is TGTGCCAGCAGATCTGGGGGAAGGGTGTACGAGCAGTACTTC. This gives the protein CASRSGGRVYEQYF.

Only a few counts were recorded for this clone. The rearrangement links TRBV12-3 or TRBV12-4 to TRBJ1-1; TRBD1 might be the D (5 bases). Trimming removed 5 bases at V and 11 bases at J, with 18 bases between. The CDR3 is 13 residues long. CDR3 in DNA: TGTGCCAGCAGTGCTTACGGGGGAGATGTGGCTTTCTTT. Its translation is CASSAYGGDVAFF.

This chain connects TRBV10-3 to TRBJ2-5; 9 positions match TRBD1. Germline lookup yields CDR1 ENHRY and CDR2 SYGVKD. The CDR3 is 13 residues long. The junction had 3 bases not matched to a gene; V was cut back by 8 bases and J by 2 bases. This chain's CDR3 is CAIGGQGQETQYF. The CDR3 nucleotides are TGTGCCATCGGCGGACAGGGGCAAGAGACCCAGTACTTC.

This chain joins TRBV19 and TRBJ1-3; 7 positions agree with TRBD1. CDR1 LNHDA and CDR2 SQIVND come from the germline V gene (reference sequence). V shed 7 bases and J 3 bases; nucleotides not matched to a gene: 6. The CDR3 runs to 14 residues. CDR3 coding DNA: TGTGCCAGTAAGGACAGGACATATGGAAACACCATATATTTT. Residues: CASKDRTYGNTIYF.

The V and J genes are TRBV7-2 and TRBJ2-7, with D maybe TRBD2 (6 bases). The V end was cut by 2 bases, the J end by 2 bases, with 13 bases between. Per the germline V gene, CDR1 is SGHTA and CDR2 is FQGNSA. The CDR3 length is 15 residues. For the CDR3, the DNA is TGTGCCAGCAGCTTAAGAGGGTCGGGGGCCTACGAGCAGTACTTC. It yields the protein CASSLRGSGAYEQYF.

This clone was seen a single time. This chain uses TRBV27 with TRBJ1-5; weak D call: TRBD1 (6 bases). The germline V gene encodes CDR1 MNHEY and CDR2 SMNVEV (reference sequence). Trimming left V 7 bases short and J 7 bases short, with 17 bases between. The CDR3 covers 14 residues. As DNA, the CDR3 is TGTGCCAGCAAAAAAGGGGGATTTCGGCAGCCCCAGCATTTT. The encoded protein is CASKKGGFRQPQHF.